These 15 T cell receptor beta chains were sequenced from one sample in a study of blood T cells in healthy people across ages. Through a sample-barcoded 5' primer and a J-beta primer mix, a second PCR was run for about 6 to 11 cycles. Via MiXCR, TCRdb re-called the 5' RACE reads, giving one row per CDR3 protein. The data hold 600,000 or so distinct CDR3 sequences, with about 28% observed a single time. Sequenced: blood. These receptors came from a woman of 80 years or more in good health.

This clonotype has a count of ten or more. The V and J genes are TRBV7-2 and TRBJ2-5, with a weak D call TRBD2 (6 bases). The V end was cut by 0 bases, the J end by 0 bases, with 17 bases between. CDR1 and CDR2 from the germline V gene are SGHTA and FQGNSA. The CDR3 extends over 18 amino acids. The CDR3 protein is CASSLALPGLLYQETQYF. CDR3 nucleotides: TGTGCCAGCAGCTTAGCTCTCCCGGGACTCCTGTACCAAGAGACCCAGTACTTC.

Notes on this clonotype: A much more abundant neighbour one base away suggests this may be a read error. The CDR3 DNA reads as TGTGCCAGCAGCCCACCCGAGCTAGCGGGGGCCCAAGAGACCCAGTACTTC. Protein product: CASSPPELAGAQETQYF. The chain joins TRBV6-2 or TRBV6-3 to TRBJ2-5, with TRBD2 matching 10 bases. The CDR3 runs 17 residues. V gave up 6 bases and J gave up 1 base; unmatched junction bases: 11. The germline V gene encodes CDR1 MNHEY and CDR2 SVGEGT.

The table lists this clonotype with many counts. J is TRBJ2-1 and V is TRBV15, with D possibly being TRBD2 (7 bases). This CDR3 has 17 amino acids. Germline CDR1 is LNHNV and CDR2 is YYDKDF (reference sequence). V was shortened by 0 bases and J by 4 bases, with 16 bases between the two germline ends. CDR3 amino acids: CATSRDLGGALYNEQFF. DNA of the CDR3: TGTGCCACCAGCAGAGATCTGGGGGGGGCCCTATACAATGAGCAGTTCTTC.

With regard to this clonotype: A much bigger clone sits one base away, suggesting this may be a read error. This chain connects TRBV5-1 to TRBJ2-3; the D gene is possibly TRBD2 (6 bases). This CDR3 region has 15 residues. The germline gives CDR1 SGHRS, CDR2 YFSETQ. The DNA of the CDR3 is TGCGCCAGCGGCTTGTTCTCGCGGGACCCTTCTACGCAGTATTTT. Its protein is CASGLFSRDPSTQYF. The variable domain in full, completed from reference TRBV5-1 and TRBJ2-3, reads KAGVTQTPRYLIKTRGQQVTLSCSPISGHRSVSWYQQTPGQGLQFLFEYFSETQRNKGNFPGRFSGRQFSNSRSEMNVSTLELGDSALYLCASGLFSRDPSTQYFGPGTRLTVL.

Of note for this clonotype: A much larger clone is a single base away; this may be a read error. The chain is built from TRBV20-1 and TRBJ2-1, with TRBD2 matching over 8 bases. Near its end, the DNA agrees better with TRBJ2-7, so the J call may be wrong. CDR1 and CDR2 from the germline V gene are DFQATT and SNEGSKA (reference sequence). The CDR3 length is 14 residues. The CDR3 here is CSAVTRGGVNEQYF. The DNA of the CDR3 is TGCAGTGCTGTAACTCGGGGGGGAGTAAATGAGCAGTACTTC.

This clonotype was detected ten times or more. The chain employs TRBV4-1 and TRBJ2-1; unclear D gene. Germline loops: CDR1 MGHRA, CDR2 YSYEKL. This CDR3 has 14 amino acids. V lost 4 bases and J lost 6, with 13 bases in between. The CDR3 protein is CASSPPADSNEQFF. In DNA form, the CDR3 reads TGCGCCAGCAGCCCCCCGGCGGATAGCAATGAGCAGTTCTTC.

This clonotype was counted ten times or more. This sequence joins TRBV7-9 and TRBJ1-1; D is ambiguous. Germline CDR1 SEHNR, CDR2 FQNEAQ (reference sequence). This CDR3 has 12 residues. V gave up 1 base and J gave up 8 bases, with 8 bases separating them. The CDR3 DNA follows: TGTGCCAGCAGCTTAGGGTCCGGGGAAGCTTTCTTT. Its translation is CASSLGSGEAFF.

The V call is TRBV13, the J call TRBJ1-5, with 7 bases matching TRBD1. The CDR3 runs to 14 residues. CDR1 is PRHDT, CDR2 FYEKMQ, per germline (reference sequence). V was pared by 5 bases and J by 6 bases, with 7 bases of the junction left unmatched. CDR3 region: CASSGSGGSQPQHF. The CDR3 coding sequence is TGTGCCAGCAGCGGATCAGGGGGGAGTCAGCCCCAGCATTTT.

This chain links TRBV5-1 with TRBJ2-4; no clear D gene. The length of the CDR3 is 14 residues. Trimming took 0 bases from V and 3 from J, leaving 7 bases between them. Germline V lookup: CDR1 SGHRS, CDR2 YFSETQ. The CDR3 DNA follows: TGCGCCAGCAGCTTGGATGGGCTCAAAAACATTCAGTACTTC. Protein sequence: CASSLDGLKNIQYF.

This chain joins TRBV5-1 and TRBJ2-5, with D uncertain. The CDR3 covers 13 residues. Germline V gene sequence: CDR1 SGHRS, CDR2 YFSETQ. The V gene lost 1 base and the J gene lost 5 bases, with 9 bases spanning the gap. DNA for the CDR3: TGCGCCAGCAGCTTGATGTTTGGGGAGACCCAGTACTTC. It specifies CASSLMFGETQYF.

Many counts were recorded for this clonotype. The chain couples TRBV28 to TRBJ2-7; weak D call: TRBD1 (6 bases). V was clipped by 7 bases and J by 3 bases, with 16 bases between them. The CDR3 runs 14 residues. CDR1 MDHEN and CDR2 SYDVKM come from the germline V gene. DNA of the CDR3: TGTGCCAGCAACACACAGGGCCTGGTCTACGAGCAGTACTTC. Protein: CASNTQGLVYEQYF.

In regard to this clonotype: A read error is possible here, since a much larger clone lies one base away. V usage is TRBV12-3 or TRBV12-4 and J usage is TRBJ2-1; the match to TRBD2 covers 11 bases. The J call could be wrong; TRBJ2-7 is a better fit for the DNA end. CDR3 length: 15 residues. CDR3 coding DNA: TGTGCCAGCAGTTTAATAGCGGGGGGGCAAAATGAGCAGTACTTC. Protein: CASSLIAGGQNEQYF.

This clonotype appeared a few times. The rearrangement uses TRBV2 and TRBJ1-2; 11 bases are shared with TRBD1. With 3 bases clipped from V and 4 bases from J, the junction kept 7 bases outside the gene matches. Germline V gene lookup returns CDR1 SNHLY and CDR2 FYNNEI. This CDR3 has 16 amino acids. Written as DNA, the CDR3 is TGTGCCAGCAGTGAGGGGGACAGGGGGTCAGCCTATGGCTACACCTTC. It specifies CASSEGDRGSAYGYTF.

Details on this clonotype: Possible read error: a much larger clone is one base away. The chain is built from TRBV5-1 and TRBJ2-1; TRBD2 aligns across 8 bases. The length of the CDR3 is 15 residues. The germline gives CDR1 SGHRS, CDR2 YFSETQ. CDR3 bases: TGCACCAGCAGCTTGAGAGCTAGCGGGTACAATGAGCAGTTCTTC. This encodes CTSSLRASGYNEQFF.

This clonotype was picked up many times. The CDR3, as DNA: TGTGCCAGCAGTTACTCTGGACAGGGGAACCTCTACGAGCAGTACTTC. Translated: CASSYSGQGNLYEQYF. The rearrangement links TRBV6-2 or TRBV6-3 to TRBJ2-7; the match to TRBD1 covers 9 bases. This CDR3 spans 16 amino acids. The V gene's germline CDR1 is MNHEY and CDR2 SVGEGT. V lost 0 bases to trimming and J lost 3 bases; unmatched junction nucleotides: 6.